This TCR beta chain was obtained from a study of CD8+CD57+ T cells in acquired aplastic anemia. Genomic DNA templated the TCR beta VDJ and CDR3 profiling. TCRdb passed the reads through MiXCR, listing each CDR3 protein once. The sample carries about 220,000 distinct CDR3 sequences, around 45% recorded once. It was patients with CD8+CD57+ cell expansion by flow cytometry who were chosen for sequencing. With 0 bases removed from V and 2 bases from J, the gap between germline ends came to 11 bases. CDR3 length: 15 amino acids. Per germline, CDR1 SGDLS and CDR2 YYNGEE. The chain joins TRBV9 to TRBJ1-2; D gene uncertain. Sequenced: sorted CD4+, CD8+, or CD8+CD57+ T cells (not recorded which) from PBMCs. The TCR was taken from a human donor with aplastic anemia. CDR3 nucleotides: TGTGCCAGCAGCGTAGAAGGAGGGAGGAACTATGGCTACACCTTC. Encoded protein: CASSVEGGRNYGYTF. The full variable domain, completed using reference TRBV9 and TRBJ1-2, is DSGVTQTPKHLITATGQRVTLRCSPRSGDLSVYWYQQSLDQGLQFLIQYYNGEERAKGNILERFSAQQFPDLHSELNLSSLELGDSALYFCASSVEGGRNYGYTFGSGTRLTVV.